Each of the 30 T cell receptor beta chains below was sequenced from the same sample in a study of shared clonotypes between healthy human individuals. The assay was immunoSEQ multiplex PCR, and TCRdb's table has in-frame clones only and misses some. The repertoire holds around 1.1 million clones, with about 84% as singletons. Sample: memory CD4+ T cells from PBMCs. Indicated subset: CD45RA-negative fraction. These receptors were collected from a man aged 18 to 35 in good health. Some clones in this sample may be carry-over from other donors' samples.

Turning to this clone: Different DNA sequences within this sample yield the same CDR3. This rearrangement joins TRBV7-3 to TRBJ1-1; D may be TRBD1 (6 bases). The CDR3 runs to 14 residues. Germline V gives CDR1 SGHTA, CDR2 FQGTGA. The ends were cut back, 5 bases at V and 0 bases at J, with 10 bases in the middle. CDR3 bases: TGTGCCAGCAGCCTTCAGGGGTTGAACACTGAAGCTTTCTTT. It yields the protein CASSLQGLNTEAFF.

The V and J genes are TRBV5-1 and TRBJ1-4; the D is unclear. The ends were cut back, 5 bases at V and 7 bases at J, with 12 bases in the middle. The CDR3 runs 13 residues. Per germline, CDR1 SGHRS and CDR2 YFSETQ. CDR3 DNA sequence: TGCGCCAGCAGAACGGAGGGAGGTGAAAAACTGTTTTTT. Protein: CASRTEGGEKLFF.

This clone showed up just once. A read error may produce the germline difference seen at one junction end. This chain links TRBV7-9 with TRBJ2-2; TRBD2 might be the D (5 bases). Germline values: CDR1 SEHNR, CDR2 FQNEAQ (reference sequence). CDR3 size: 12 residues. DNA of the CDR3: TGTGCCAGCAGCCTAGCTTGGCGGGAGCTGTTTTTT. This codes for CASSLAWRELFF. Complete variable domain (other parts from reference TRBV7-9 and TRBJ2-2): DTGVSQNPRHKITKRGQNVTFRCDPISEHNRLYWYRQTLGQGPEFLTYFQNEAQLEKSRLLSDRFSAERPKGSFSTLEIQRTEQGDSAMYLCASSLAWRELFFGEGSRLTVL.

The chain employs TRBV7-2 and TRBJ1-1; a possible D gene is TRBD1 (6 bases). This CDR3 is 13 amino acids long. Trimming removed 6 bases at V and 4 bases at J, with 12 bases between. Germline CDR1 SGHTA, CDR2 FQGNSA. The CDR3 bases are TGTGCCAGCAGTCCCAGGGGTCGCACTGAAGCTTTCTTT. Translation: CASSPRGRTEAFF.

The V and J genes are TRBV11-2 and TRBJ2-5; 7 bases agree with TRBD1. V lost 5 bases, J lost 3 bases, and 3 bases stayed unmatched. The germline V gene encodes CDR1 SGHAT and CDR2 FQNNGV. This CDR3 is 13 amino acids long. This CDR3 reads CASSRGLEETQYF. The CDR3 nucleotides are TGTGCCAGCAGCAGGGGGCTCGAAGAGACCCAGTACTTC.

The table lists this clone with a count of one. The V gene is TRBV29-1, the J gene TRBJ1-1; D remains unclear. The V end was cut by 6 bases, the J end by 1 base, with 12 bases between. The CDR3 has 13 residues. Germline-derived CDR1 and CDR2 are SQVTM and ANQGSEA. Here the CDR3 reads CSVRPAGNTEAFF. CDR3 nucleotide sequence: TGCAGCGTCCGACCGGCAGGGAACACTGAAGCTTTCTTT.

The J gene is TRBJ2-1, the V gene TRBV6-1; TRBD1 might be the D (6 bases). Germline-derived CDR1 and CDR2 are MNHNS and SASEGT. The CDR3 loop spans 15 amino acids. V was clipped by 10 bases and J by 3 bases, with 19 bases between them. CDR3 sequence reads: CATLKPGQSYNEQFF. The CDR3 DNA follows: TGTGCCACTTTAAAACCGGGACAAAGCTACAATGAGCAGTTCTTC.

V gene TRBV7-3 combines with J gene TRBJ2-7; a possible D gene is TRBD1 (5 bases). Per germline, CDR1 SGHTA and CDR2 FQGTGA. The ends were cut back, 5 bases at V and 3 bases at J, with 14 bases in the middle. The CDR3 contains 14 residues. CDR3 bases: TGTGCCAGCAGCCCACGAGCAGGGATCTACGAGCAGTACTTC. This encodes CASSPRAGIYEQYF.

The chain carries TRBV25-1 and TRBJ2-5, with D possibly matching TRBD2 (5 bases). The CDR3 runs 16 residues. Germline loops: CDR1 MGHDK, CDR2 SYGVNS. Trimming took off 1 base at V and 0 bases at J, with 12 bases between the two ends. CDR3 nucleotide sequence: TGTGCCAGCAGTGAATGGGAAGGAGGAAACCAAGAGACCCAGTACTTC. This encodes CASSEWEGGNQETQYF.

CDR3 sequence (DNA): TGTGCCAGCAGGGTAGCGGAAGGGTTGGAGACCCAGTACTTC. Its translation: CASRVAEGLETQYF. The chain employs TRBV2 and TRBJ2-5, with a tentative D call TRBD2 (6 bases). This CDR3 comprises 14 residues. CDR1 SNHLY and CDR2 FYNNEI come from the germline V gene. The V gene lost 6 bases and the J gene lost 5 bases, with 16 bases spanning the gap.

This clone was recorded a few times. V gene TRBV10-1 combines with J gene TRBJ1-2; 10 bases match TRBD1. Germline CDR1 is WNHNN and CDR2 is SYGVQD (reference sequence). V trimming: 3 bases; J trimming: 0 bases; junction bases outside the gene matches: 1. The CDR3 length is 15 residues. The CDR3 DNA sequence: TGCGCCAGCAGTGACGGACAGGGGGCTAACTATGGCTACACCTTC. Translation gives CASSDGQGANYGYTF.

The chain couples TRBV5-1 to TRBJ2-7; D call uncertain. This CDR3 is 13 amino acids long. CDR1 is SGHRS and CDR2 is YFSETQ in the germline V gene. Between the trimmed V and J ends, which lost 0 bases and 9 bases, there was a span of 13 bases. In DNA form, the CDR3 reads TGCGCCAGCAGCTTGGACGGAGTACGCGGGCAGTACTTC. Translation gives CASSLDGVRGQYF.

Points on this clone: Since a much larger clone is just one base distant, this may be a read error. CDR3 DNA sequence: TGCGCCAGCAGCTTTACAGGGGCCTCCTACGAGCAGTACTTC. This translates into CASSFTGASYEQYF. The J gene is TRBJ2-7, the V gene TRBV5-1; TRBD1 agrees at 7 bases. The CDR3 contains 14 residues. Germline CDR1 reads SGHRS; CDR2 reads YFSETQ. After removal of 2 bases from V and 0 bases from J, the junction contained 2 bases not matched to a gene.

Note on this clone: This may arise from a read error, as a much more abundant clone is one base away. Different DNA sequences within this sample yield the same CDR3. This chain connects TRBV9 to TRBJ2-7, with a possible D match to TRBD1 (6 bases). V shed 0 bases and J shed 1 base, with 8 bases lying between them. Looked up from germline, CDR1 is SGDLS and CDR2 is YYNGEE. This CDR3 has 14 amino acids. CDR3: CASSVEGHSYEQYF. The CDR3 DNA follows: TGTGCCAGCAGCGTAGAGGGACATTCCTACGAGCAGTACTTC. Together with reference TRBV9 and TRBJ2-7, the CDR3 gives the full variable domain: DSGVTQTPKHLITATGQRVTLRCSPRSGDLSVYWYQQSLDQGLQFLIQYYNGEERAKGNILERFSAQQFPDLHSELNLSSLELGDSALYFCASSVEGHSYEQYFGPGTRLTVT.

This clone was found once. This sequence joins TRBV12-5 and TRBJ2-3, with TRBD2 matching over 7 bases. The trim removed 0 bases at V and 2 bases at J, leaving 5 bases unmatched. The CDR3 totals 16 residues. Germline CDR1 is LGHNT and CDR2 is FRNRAP. The CDR3 DNA reads as TGTGCTAGTGGTTTGGTGCTAGCGGACTCCACAGATACGCAGTATTTT. Protein sequence: CASGLVLADSTDTQYF.

Comment on this clone: Distinct nucleotide sequences in the sample also encode this CDR3. This rearrangement joins TRBV7-3 to TRBJ2-1; D unclear. The CDR3 length is 14 residues. The V gene lost 5 bases and the J gene lost 3 bases, with 11 bases spanning the gap. Germline loops: CDR1 SGHTA, CDR2 FQGTGA. CDR3 sequence: CASSRLGDYNEQFF. The CDR3 nucleotides read TGTGCCAGCAGCCGCCTTGGAGACTACAATGAGCAGTTCTTC.

The sample holds many counts of this clone. The V gene is TRBV7-2, the J gene TRBJ2-2; TRBD1 or TRBD2 may be the D gene (5 bases each). Trimming stripped 1 base from V and 4 bases from J, with 10 bases between. The germline CDR1 and CDR2 sequences are SGHTA and FQGNSA. The CDR3 extends over 15 amino acids. In nucleotides, the CDR3 is TGTGCCAGCAGCTTAGGGGGGAGTGGCACCGGGGAGCTGTTTTTT. This gives the protein CASSLGGSGTGELFF. Full variable domain (rest looked up from reference TRBV7-2 and TRBJ2-2): GAGVSQSPSNKVTEKGKDVELRCDPISGHTALYWYRQSLGQGLEFLIYFQGNSAPDKSGLPSDRFSAERTGGSVSTLTIQRTQQEDSAVYLCASSLGGSGTGELFFGEGSRLTVL.

The CDR3 coding sequence is TGCGCCAGCAGCCTGGGACAGATAGGCACTGAAGCTTTCTTT. It encodes CASSLGQIGTEAFF. The chain links TRBV5-1 to TRBJ1-1; 7 positions match TRBD1. In germline, CDR1 is SGHRS, CDR2 YFSETQ. The CDR3 length is 14 residues. The junction had 7 bases not matched to a gene; V was cut back by 4 bases and J by 4 bases.

The chain recombines TRBV25-1 with TRBJ2-1, with D possibly matching TRBD2 (5 bases). Trimming removed 4 bases from V and 10 bases from J, with 8 bases in between. From germline, CDR1 is MGHDK and CDR2 SYGVNS. The CDR3 runs to 11 residues. CDR3 in amino acids: CASSGRWEQFF. For the CDR3, the DNA is TGTGCCAGCAGTGGGAGGTGGGAGCAGTTCTTC.

V gene TRBV2 combines with J gene TRBJ2-2; the match to TRBD2 covers 7 bases. Germline-derived CDR1 and CDR2 are SNHLY and FYNNEI. With 6 bases clipped from V and 5 bases from J, the junction kept 6 bases outside the gene matches. The CDR3 has 14 residues. The CDR3 reads CASRGEGLTGELFF. CDR3 nucleotide sequence: TGTGCCAGCAGGGGGGAGGGACTGACCGGGGAGCTGTTTTTT.

The chain recombines TRBV9 with TRBJ2-5; D may be TRBD1 (5 bases). The better agreement between TRBJ2-7 and the DNA end casts doubt on the J call. Germline V gives CDR1 SGDLS, CDR2 YYNGEE. This CDR3 comprises 15 residues. The CDR3 reads CASSVAGDSSYEQYF. For the CDR3, the DNA is TGTGCCAGCAGCGTAGCTGGTGACAGTTCCTACGAGCAGTACTTC.

This rearrangement joins TRBV2 to TRBJ2-2; D gene unclear. V lost 3 bases, J lost 6 bases, and 5 bases lay in between. Germline V gives CDR1 SNHLY, CDR2 FYNNEI. This CDR3 has 12 amino acids. In DNA, the CDR3 is TGTGCCAGCAGTGATGATTCCGGGGAGCTGTTTTTT. Translation gives CASSDDSGELFF.

V and J are TRBV28 and TRBJ2-7; 9 positions match TRBD1. Germline values: CDR1 MDHEN, CDR2 SYDVKM. Trimming cost V 8 bases and J 2 bases; bases outside gene matches: 7. CDR3 size: 14 residues. The CDR3, as DNA: TGTGCCAGCGAAGGCCGGGACAGGGCCTACGAGCAGTACTTC. Its protein is CASEGRDRAYEQYF.

CDR3 amino acids: CASSPLGGWGNTIYF. The CDR3 DNA sequence: TGTGCCAGCAGCCCCCTAGGGGGATGGGGAAACACCATATATTTT. The chain carries TRBV7-2 and TRBJ1-3, with D tentatively TRBD1 (6 bases). With 5 bases removed from V and 4 bases from J, the gap between germline ends came to 15 bases. Germline loops: CDR1 SGHTA, CDR2 FQGNSA. The CDR3 covers 15 residues.

To note about this clone: The junction does not match germline at one end; this may be a read error. The chain employs TRBV6-5 and TRBJ2-6, with D unclear. The CDR3 has 15 amino acids. The germline CDR1 and CDR2 sequences are MNHEY and SVGAGI. The CDR3, as DNA: TGTGCCAGCAGCTGGGCCGACTCTGAGGCCAACGTCCTGACTTTC. The encoded protein is CASSWADSEANVLTF.

As regards this clone: This may be a read error, as it is one base from a much larger clone. This chain connects TRBV10-3 to TRBJ2-5, with D perhaps matching TRBD1 (6 bases). The CDR3 is 12 amino acids. CDR1 ENHRY and CDR2 SYGVKD come from the germline V gene. The V gene lost 3 bases and the J gene lost 4 bases, with 6 bases spanning the gap. The CDR3 region is CAISDRGETQYF. As DNA, the CDR3 is TGTGCCATCAGTGACAGGGGAGAGACCCAGTACTTC.

The rearrangement uses TRBV10-1 and TRBJ1-5; tentatively, D is TRBD1 (5 bases). Germline V gene lookup returns CDR1 WNHNN and CDR2 SYGVQD (reference sequence). The CDR3 extends over 17 amino acids. With 0 bases removed from V and 1 base from J, the gap between germline ends came to 13 bases. CDR3 coding DNA: TGCGCCAGCAGTGAGTCGAAAGCAGGGAGGAGCAATCAGCCCCAGCATTTT. Translating it yields CASSESKAGRSNQPQHF.

The chain links TRBV2 to TRBJ2-1; TRBD2 agrees at 11 bases. V lost 1 base, J lost 7 bases, and 0 bases stayed unmatched. CDR1 SNHLY and CDR2 FYNNEI come from the germline V gene. The CDR3 runs to 14 residues. CDR3 region: CASSEGLAGNEQFF. The CDR3 nucleotides read TGTGCCAGCAGTGAAGGACTAGCGGGGAATGAGCAGTTCTTC.

Points on this clone: Other DNA sequences in this specimen translate into the identical CDR3. The chain has TRBV18 and TRBJ2-5, with D perhaps matching TRBD1 (6 bases). CDR1 is KGHSH, CDR2 LQKENI, per germline. The CDR3 contains 12 residues. V lost 4 bases and J lost 3, with 6 bases in between. The CDR3 region has the DNA TGTGCCAGCTCACAGGGGGAAGAGACCCAGTACTTC. This encodes CASSQGEETQYF. Full variable domain (outside the CDR3, taken from reference TRBV18 and TRBJ2-5): NAGVMQNPRHLVRRRGQEARLRCSPMKGHSHVYWYRQLPEEGLKFMVYLQKENIIDESGMPKERFSAEFPKEGPSILRIQQVVRGDSAAYFCASSQGEETQYFGPGTRLLVL.

This chain joins TRBV7-9 and TRBJ2-3; D gene unclear. Deletions cut 3 bases from V and 6 bases from J, with 10 bases between. Germline CDR1 SEHNR, CDR2 FQNEAQ (reference sequence). The CDR3 is 13 residues long. The CDR3, as DNA: TGTGCCAGCAGCTTTATTTTGGGGGATACGCAGTATTTT. Its translation: CASSFILGDTQYF.